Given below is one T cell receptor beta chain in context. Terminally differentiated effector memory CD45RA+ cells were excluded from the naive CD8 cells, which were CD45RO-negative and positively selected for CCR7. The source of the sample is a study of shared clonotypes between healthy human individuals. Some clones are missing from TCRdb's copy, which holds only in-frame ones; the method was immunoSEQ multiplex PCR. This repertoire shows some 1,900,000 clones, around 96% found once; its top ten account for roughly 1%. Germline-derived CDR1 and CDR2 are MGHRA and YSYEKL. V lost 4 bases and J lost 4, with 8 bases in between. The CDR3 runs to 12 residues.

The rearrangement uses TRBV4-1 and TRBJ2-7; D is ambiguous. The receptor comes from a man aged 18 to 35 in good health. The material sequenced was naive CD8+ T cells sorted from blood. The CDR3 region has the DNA TGCGCCAGCAGCCGTTTAGGTTACGAGCAGTACTTC. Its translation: CASSRLGYEQYF.